Following are 18 T cell receptor beta chains from one sample sequenced in a study of tissue T cells after allogeneic stem cell transplantation. Assay: immunoSEQ multiplex PCR; the TCRdb copy retains only in-frame clones and omits some. Of thousands of clones listed, around 33% are singletons. As to time point: mouse harvest day 14 after allogeneic transplant. Each mouse received 10^7 T-cell-depleted marrow cells plus 10^6 splenic CD5+ T cells by tail vein. The material sequenced was skin. The receptor source for this set is a female BALB/c mouse given C57BL/6 T cells with graft-versus-host disease after an allogeneic hematopoietic cell transplant.

This clone counts as medium-sized. Germline and genes: mouse. The read ends 1 residue early relative to the CDR3; the germline J gene fills the gap. V usage is TRBV19 and J usage is TRBJ1-2; 8 positions agree with TRBD1. The CDR3 is 14 residues long. The junction had 3 bases not matched to a gene; V was cut back by 5 bases and J by 0 bases. The V gene's germline CDR1 is FNHDT and CDR2 SITEND (reference sequence). Partial CDR3 DNA: TGTGCCAGCAGGAAACAGGGGGCAAACTCCGACTACACC. Translating gives CASRKQGANSDYT. The full CDR3 protein reads CASRKQGANSDYTF.

On this clone: Gene names follow the mouse nomenclature. The observed sequence ends 1 residue before the CDR3 terminus, with the missing tail filled in from the germline J gene. This chain joins TRBV3 and TRBJ2-1; 9 bases fit TRBD1. This CDR3 region has 13 residues. Germline lookup yields CDR1 SNHLY and CDR2 FYNGKV (reference sequence). After removal of 5 bases from V and 7 bases from J, the junction contained 3 bases not matched to a gene. The CDR3 DNA, read in part, is TGTGCCAGCAGCCGACAGGGGGGAGCTGAGCAGTTC. It is translated as CASSRQGGAEQF. The complete CDR3 protein is CASSRQGGAEQFF.

About this clone itself: The listed genes are named as in mouse. Read data end 1 residue before the CDR3 end; the end is taken from the germline J gene. The chain recombines TRBV3 with TRBJ2-3, with unresolved D. The length of the CDR3 is 12 residues. Germline lookup yields CDR1 SNHLY and CDR2 FYNGKV (reference sequence). V lost 1 base to trimming and J lost 5 bases, with 4 bases between them. CDR3: CASSLEGETLYF. CDR3 DNA (partial): TGTGCCAGCAGCTTAGAGGGAGAAACGCTGTAT.

This clone has just a few counts. Mouse names are used for the genes. Read coverage stops 1 residue before the CDR3 terminus; the germline J gene supplies the remainder. The chain has TRBV3 and TRBJ2-7; TRBD1 might be the D (6 bases). This CDR3 spans 13 amino acids. The ends were cut back, 2 bases at V and 4 bases at J, with 9 bases in the middle. CDR1 and CDR2 from the germline V gene are SNHLY and FYNGKV (reference sequence). The DNA read from the CDR3 is TGTGCCAGCAGCTTACGGGACAAGTATGAACAGTAC. Protein product: CASSLRDKYEQY. The full CDR3 is CASSLRDKYEQYF.

This clone was seen a handful of times. Genes and germline come from the mouse. The sequence runs out 1 residue before the end of the CDR3; the remainder is reconstructed from the germline J gene. The V and J genes are TRBV23 and TRBJ1-4; TRBD1 is the table's D call, not checked against the DNA. CDR1 and CDR2 from the germline V gene are KGHTA and FQNQQP. The CDR3 runs 15 residues. The chain's CDR3 is CSSSPQGTFNERLFF. The DNA read from the CDR3 is TGCTCCAGCAGTCCCCAGGGGACATTCAACGAAAGATTATTT.

This clone was observed a few times. Gene names follow the mouse nomenclature. The missing CDR3 end, 1 residue past where the read stops, is filled in from the germline J gene. Distinct nucleotide sequences in the sample also encode this CDR3. The V call is TRBV23, the J call TRBJ2-3; the D call in the table, TRBD2, was not verified against the DNA. In germline, CDR1 is KGHTA, CDR2 FQNQQP. The CDR3 loop spans 14 amino acids. CDR3 loop: CSSSQTGGAETLYF. The sequenced CDR3 bases are TGCTCCAGCAGTCAGACTGGGGGTGCAGAAACGCTGTAT. Looking up the rest from reference TRBV23 and TRBJ2-3 gives the full variable domain: DAAVTQKPRYLIKMKGQEAEMKCIPEKGHTAVFWYQQKQSKELKFLIYFQNQQPLDQIDMVKERFSAVCPSSSLCSLGIRTCEAEDSALYLCSSSQTGGAETLYFGSGTRLTVL.

Concerning this clone: Genes and germline come from the mouse. The read gets to within 1 residue of the CDR3 end, and the germline J gene fills in the rest. The chain joins TRBV26 to TRBJ1-1; D may be TRBD1 (5 bases). Germline V CDR1 and CDR2: KGHPV, FQNQEV (reference sequence). The CDR3 runs to 12 residues. V was cut by 6 bases and J by 5 bases, with 10 bases left in between. CDR3 DNA, as far as it was read: TGTGCCAGCAGATTTCAGGGAACAGAAGTCTTC. Its translation is CASRFQGTEVF. The whole CDR3 region reads CASRFQGTEVFF. The full variable domain, in which reference TRBV26 and TRBJ1-1 provide the parts outside the CDR3, is NSKVIQTPRYLVKGQGQKAKMRCIPEKGHPVVFWYQQNKNNEFKFLINFQNQEVLQQIDMTEKRFSAECPSNSPCSLEIQSSEAGDSALYLCASRFQGTEVFFGKGTRLTVV.

This clone was found a few times. Gene names follow the mouse nomenclature. The read finishes 1 residue shy of the CDR3 end, and the germline J gene is used to complete it. The chain uses TRBV20 and TRBJ2-3, with D tentatively TRBD2 (6 bases). This CDR3 is 14 amino acids long. Germline V gives CDR1 GFQATS, CDR2 STVNSAI. The germline V and J ends were trimmed by 1 base and 1 base, with 9 bases remaining between them. This CDR3 reads CGARAWGGAETLYF. CDR3 bases read: TGTGGTGCTAGGGCCTGGGGCGGTGCAGAAACGCTGTAT.

This clone occurred a few times. Gene names denote mouse genes. The sequenced part of the CDR3 DNA is TGTGCCAGCAGTGATACCCAGGGTGGGTATGCTGAGCAGTTC. Translation: CASSDTQGGYAEQF. The whole CDR3 is CASSDTQGGYAEQFF. The V gene is TRBV13-3, the J gene TRBJ2-1; possibly TRBD1 for D (5 bases). The read gets to within 1 residue of the CDR3 end, and the germline J gene fills in the rest. Trimming took 1 base from V and 4 from J, leaving 12 bases between them. Germline assignment: CDR1 NNHDY and CDR2 SYVADS. The CDR3 length is 15 residues.

With respect to this clone: All gene names here are mouse names. The read stops 1 residue short of the end of the CDR3; the missing end is completed from the germline J gene. V gene TRBV3 combines with J gene TRBJ1-4, with D possibly TRBD1 on 6 matching bases. V lost 9 bases, J lost 1 base, and 12 bases lay in between. This CDR3 region has 14 residues. Germline-derived CDR1 and CDR2 are SNHLY and FYNGKV (reference sequence). This CDR3 reads CASKGTNSNERLFF. The CDR3 bases that were read are TGTGCCAGTAAGGGGACAAATTCCAACGAAAGATTATTT.

As regards this clone: Genes and germline come from the mouse. Other DNA variants within this sample encode the same CDR3. CDR3 DNA (partial): TGTGCCAGCAGTCTCCTAGGGGGGCGGGAACAGTAC. Amino acid sequence: CASSLLGGREQY. The CDR3 as a whole reads CASSLLGGREQYF. The rearrangement joins TRBV26 to TRBJ2-7; D may be TRBD2 (7 bases). With the read ending 1 residue before the CDR3 end, the germline J gene is used to fill in that end. Germline values: CDR1 KGHPV, CDR2 FQNQEV (reference sequence). The CDR3 is 13 residues long. V gave up 3 bases and J gave up 7 bases, with 13 bases separating them.

In the case of this clone: The genes are named according to mouse. The CDR3 end falls 1 residue outside the read, so it is completed with the germline J gene. The J gene is TRBJ2-7, the V gene TRBV5; 11 nucleotides match TRBD2. CDR1 is LGHNA and CDR2 is YNLKQL in the germline V gene (reference sequence). The CDR3 is 14 residues long. The junction had 1 base not matched to a gene; V was cut back by 3 bases and J by 3 bases. The CDR3 bases that were read are TGTGCCAGCAGCCATGACTGGGGGGGCTATGAACAGTAC. It encodes CASSHDWGGYEQY. The entire CDR3 protein is CASSHDWGGYEQYF.

This clone was seen more than once but under ten times. Gene names follow the mouse nomenclature. The read ends 1 residue before the CDR3 terminus; that terminus is restored from the germline J gene. The V call is TRBV15, the J call TRBJ2-2, with D unresolved. Germline values: CDR1 SGHND, CDR2 FRSKSL. V lost 6 bases and J lost 0, with 5 bases in between. The CDR3 is made up of 13 amino acids. Here the CDR3 reads CASSPANTGQLYF. CDR3 bases read: TGTGCCAGCAGCCCTGCAAACACCGGGCAGCTCTAC.

A remark on this clone: Mouse germline and gene names are used. The CDR3 end lies 1 residue beyond the end of the read and is filled in from the germline J gene. The chain carries TRBV26 and TRBJ2-1, with D possibly matching TRBD1 (6 bases). Trimming removed 4 bases from V and 4 bases from J, with 8 bases in between. The CDR3 loop spans 13 amino acids. Germline lookup yields CDR1 KGHPV and CDR2 FQNQEV (reference sequence). The covered CDR3 bases are TGTGCCAGCAGTCCGGACAGATATGCTGAGCAGTTC. Protein: CASSPDRYAEQF. From start to end, the CDR3 is CASSPDRYAEQFF. The complete variable domain, with remaining parts taken from reference TRBV26 and TRBJ2-1, reads NSKVIQTPRYLVKGQGQKAKMRCIPEKGHPVVFWYQQNKNNEFKFLINFQNQEVLQQIDMTEKRFSAECPSNSPCSLEIQSSEAGDSALYLCASSPDRYAEQFFGPGTRLTVL.

On this clone itself: Each gene name is a mouse one. The read comes to an end 1 residue before the CDR3 does, leaving the germline J gene to fill in the end. This sample also contains other DNA sequences that code for the same CDR3. V usage is TRBV3 and J usage is TRBJ2-4; 8 positions agree with TRBD1. In germline, CDR1 is SNHLY, CDR2 FYNGKV (reference sequence). J gave up 3 bases and V 5 bases, and 1 base lay outside the gene matches. The CDR3 runs to 13 residues. CDR3 sequence reads: CASSRQGQNTLYF. CDR3 DNA, as far as it was read: TGTGCCAGCAGCAGACAGGGGCAAAACACCTTGTAC.

Comments on this clone: Here the gene names and germline are mouse. The CDR3 end falls 1 residue outside the read, so it is completed with the germline J gene. The chain recombines TRBV23 with TRBJ2-5; the table calls TRBD2, which could not be checked here. Per the germline V gene, CDR1 is KGHTA and CDR2 is FQNQQP. The length of the CDR3 is 17 residues. Partial CDR3 DNA: TGCTCCAGCAGTCAGCGACTGGGGGGGTTTAACCAAGACACCCAGTAC. It is translated as CSSSQRLGGFNQDTQY. The entire CDR3 is CSSSQRLGGFNQDTQYF.

This clone showed up just once. Genes here carry mouse names. CDR3 region: CASSRENTLYF. Partial CDR3 DNA: TGTGCCAGCAGCAGAGAAAACACCTTGTAC. The V call is TRBV26, the J call TRBJ2-4, with D uncertain. The CDR3 end is not reached by the read, which stops 1 residue before it; the germline J gene fills it in. The ends were cut back, 6 bases at V and 4 bases at J, with 5 bases in the middle. The CDR3 loop spans 11 amino acids. Germline CDR1 KGHPV, CDR2 FQNQEV (reference sequence).

Comment on this clone: The gene symbols are mouse symbols. Read coverage stops 1 residue before the CDR3 terminus; the germline J gene supplies the remainder. This chain links TRBV19 with TRBJ1-1; 9 nucleotides match TRBD1. CDR1 FNHDT and CDR2 SITEND come from the germline V gene (reference sequence). The length of the CDR3 is 15 residues. V was pared by 3 bases and J by 1 base, with 4 bases of the junction left unmatched. CDR3 region: CASSTGTGRNTEVFF. The CDR3 bases that were read are TGTGCCAGCAGTACCGGGACAGGGAGGAACACAGAAGTCTTC.